This is a list of T cell receptor beta chains from one sample in a study of STAT5B mutations in CD4+ large granular lymphocyte leukemia. The assay was immunoSEQ multiplex PCR, and TCRdb's table has in-frame clones only and misses some. Among about 50,000 clones listed, around 81% were seen once. The material sequenced was CD4+ T cells from blood buffy coats. These receptors all come from a human donor in good health. The conserved cysteine and the conserved F or W are not part of the CDR3 here.

TRBJ1-1 | TRBV20-1 | SGLRNTEAF
TRBJ1-5 | TRBV19 | ASGERQPQH
TRBJ2-1 | TRBV7-3 | ASSLTGSVYNEQF
TRBJ2-3 | TRBV11-3 | ASSTPEVWDPGADTQY
TRBJ1-1 | TRBV6-5 | ASSPGGVGLTEAF
TRBJ1-2 | TRBV7-9 | ASSLGVGGNGYT
TRBJ1-2 | TRBV5-1 | ASSSPDKLYGYT
TRBJ1-2 | TRBV6-6 | ASSSPSLNYGYT
TRBJ1-2 | TRBV5-1 | ASSTGDLLNYGYT
TRBJ2-5 | TRBV4-1 | ASSPSGGKQETQY
TRBJ2-2 | TRBV6-1 | ASKVSPNTGELF
TRBJ1-6 | TRBV29-1 | SVDTGPGSPLH
TRBJ2-3 | TRBV9 | ASSVEVAGGPV
TRBJ2-3 | TRBV5-5 | ASSRTSGRAYYTDTQY
TRBJ1-4 | TRBV15 | ATSREGTANEKLF
TRBJ1-4 | TRBV9 | ASSTDRGGEKLF
TRBJ2-7 | TRBV7-6 | ASSLGGRGIYEQY
TRBJ1-1 | TRBV29-1 | SVEDWGEAF
TRBJ2-1 | TRBV19 | ASSMGSSYNEQF
TRBJ1-1 | TRBV7-3 | ASSLGQGLNTEAF
TRBJ1-1 | TRBV7-3 | ASSQTVQGEAF
- | TRBV2 | ASNPSGYEQY
TRBJ2-7 | TRBV9 | ASSRTGGYEQY
TRBJ2-2 | TRBV28 | ASSTGGPRTGELF
TRBJ2-7 | TRBV7-9 | ASSLEGGLTYEQY
TRBJ2-1 | TRBV5-1 | ASSYTGTGRLNEQF
TRBJ2-3 | TRBV7-2 | ASSLGGLAVGWDTQY
TRBJ2-3 | TRBV15 | ATRGANPDHTDTQY
TRBJ2-1 | TRBV19 | ASSHQGDEQF
TRBJ2-2 | TRBV5-1 | ASSETANTGELF
TRBJ1-2 | TRBV30 | AWSAQRNYGYT
TRBJ2-7 | TRBV9 | ASSVDLAEGATYYEQY
TRBJ1-5 | TRBV11-2 | ASSLRPNRATNQPQH
TRBJ2-1 | TRBV5-1 | ASSPRVSGPLGEQF
TRBJ2-1 | TRBV4-1 | ASSPGLAGGLRSYNEQF
TRBJ2-7 | TRBV10-3 | AISENTGAPREQY
TRBJ2-7 | TRBV29-1 | SVLLSYEQY
TRBJ1-4 | TRBV5-1 | ASSLVGATNEKLF
TRBJ2-7 | TRBV4-1 | ASSQDGLAGIYEQY
TRBJ1-6 | TRBV27 | ASSFWDRGYSPLH
TRBJ2-2 | TRBV5-4 | ASSLAKIANTGELF
TRBJ2-1 | TRBV10-1 | ASSDESPYNEQF
TRBJ2-7 | TRBV29-1 | SVKGLGPYEQY
TRBJ2-5 | TRBV4-2 | ASSSSGQGAGETQY
TRBJ2-6 | TRBV5-1 | ASSRTGGASGANVLT